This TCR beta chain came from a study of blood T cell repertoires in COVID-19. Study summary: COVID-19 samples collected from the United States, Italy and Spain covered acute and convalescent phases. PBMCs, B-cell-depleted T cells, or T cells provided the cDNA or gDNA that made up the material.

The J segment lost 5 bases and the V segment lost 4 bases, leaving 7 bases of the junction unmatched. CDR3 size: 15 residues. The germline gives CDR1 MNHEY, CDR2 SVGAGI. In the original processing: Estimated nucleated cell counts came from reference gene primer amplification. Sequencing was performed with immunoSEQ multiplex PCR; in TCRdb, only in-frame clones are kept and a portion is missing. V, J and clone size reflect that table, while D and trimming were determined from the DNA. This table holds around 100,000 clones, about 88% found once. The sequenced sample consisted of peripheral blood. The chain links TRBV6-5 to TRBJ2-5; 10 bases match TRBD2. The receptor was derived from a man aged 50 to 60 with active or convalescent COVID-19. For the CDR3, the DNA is TGTGCCAGCAGTTCCCTAGCGGGGGTTAGCGAGACCCAGTACTTC. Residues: CASSSLAGVSETQYF.